What follows are 17 T cell receptor beta chains derived from one specimen sequenced in a study of early T cells in non-severe SARS-CoV-2 infection. TCRdb analysed the 5' RACE reads with MiXCR anew, one entry per CDR3 protein. The sample lists about 81,000 distinct CDR3 sequences, around 5.6% occurring once. The specimen was whole blood. Every receptor here comes from an adult who was a healthcare worker with PCR-confirmed SARS-CoV-2 infection or an uninfected control (not recorded which).

This clonotype was counted ten times or more. The rearrangement uses TRBV9 and TRBJ1-2, with TRBD1 as a possible D gene (6 bases). The CDR3 length is 13 residues. V lost 2 bases to trimming and J lost 5 bases, with 10 bases between them. Germline CDR1 and CDR2: SGDLS and YYNGEE. CDR3 bases: TGTGCCAGCAGCGTTGGACAGAAGTATGGCTACACCTTC. This sequence encodes CASSVGQKYGYTF. The variable domain in full, with the rest retrieved from reference TRBV9 and TRBJ1-2, is DSGVTQTPKHLITATGQRVTLRCSPRSGDLSVYWYQQSLDQGLQFLIQYYNGEERAKGNILERFSAQQFPDLHSELNLSSLELGDSALYFCASSVGQKYGYTFGSGTRLTVV.

The sample holds a few counts of this clonotype. The gene calls are TRBV6-1 and TRBJ2-5; perhaps D is TRBD1 or TRBD2 (6 bases each). Germline-derived CDR1 and CDR2 are MNHNS and SASEGT. This CDR3 has 14 amino acids. V dropped 6 bases and J dropped 4 bases, with 15 bases sitting between them. In nucleotides, the CDR3 is TGTGCCAGCAGAATGGGGGGCCCTCGAGAGACCCAGTACTTC. Protein: CASRMGGPRETQYF.

This clonotype was seen only a few times. The V gene is TRBV11-2, the J gene TRBJ2-1; D tentatively reads TRBD1 or TRBD2 (6 bases each). Germline V gene lookup returns CDR1 SGHAT and CDR2 FQNNGV. V was clipped by 1 base and J by 0 bases, with 16 bases between them. The CDR3 has 18 amino acids. The CDR3 loop reads CASSLGWGADLSYNEQFF. For the CDR3, the DNA is TGTGCCAGCAGCTTAGGGTGGGGGGCCGATCTCTCCTACAATGAGCAGTTCTTC.

The chain couples TRBV20-1 to TRBJ2-7; 8 nucleotides align to TRBD1. Germline assignment: CDR1 DFQATT and CDR2 SNEGSKA (reference sequence). Trimming took 6 bases from V and 4 from J; bases not matched to a gene: 2. The CDR3 covers 11 residues. The CDR3 loop is CSAGQVYEQYF. The CDR3 DNA reads TGCAGTGCGGGACAGGTATACGAGCAGTACTTC.

This clonotype occurred a few times. The rearrangement links TRBV6-5 to TRBJ1-2; tentatively, D is TRBD1 (6 bases). The CDR3 is 14 residues long. V shed 2 bases and J shed 4 bases, with 11 bases lying between them. Germline CDR1 is MNHEY and CDR2 is SVGAGI. This chain's CDR3 is CASSYRGLGYGYTF. CDR3 coding DNA: TGTGCCAGCAGTTACAGGGGGTTGGGCTATGGCTACACCTTC.

This clonotype came up many times. The V gene is TRBV2, the J gene TRBJ2-3, with 11 bases matching TRBD2. CDR3 length equals 15 residues. The germline gives CDR1 SNHLY, CDR2 FYNNEI. With 6 bases clipped from V and 3 bases from J, the junction kept 5 bases outside the gene matches. The CDR3 nucleotides read TGTGCCAGCAGGCCTACTAGCGGGGGTACAGATACGCAGTATTTT. This translates into CASRPTSGGTDTQYF.

This clonotype has only a few counts. The genes are TRBV5-4 and TRBJ1-4; D uncertain. Between the trimmed V and J ends, which lost 2 bases and 3 bases, there was a span of 11 bases. CDR1 SGHNT and CDR2 YYREEE come from the germline V gene (reference sequence). The CDR3 loop spans 15 amino acids. The chain's CDR3 is CASSFGYSPNEKLFF. As DNA, the CDR3 is TGTGCCAGCAGCTTTGGGTACAGCCCTAATGAAAAACTGTTTTTT.

This clonotype occurred a few times. The rearrangement joins TRBV29-1 to TRBJ1-3; no definite D call. Trimming removed 7 bases from V and 4 bases from J, with 5 bases in between. Germline V gives CDR1 SQVTM, CDR2 ANQGSEA. This CDR3 comprises 10 residues. The CDR3 DNA reads TGCAGCGCCCGAGGAAACACCATATATTTT. As protein: CSARGNTIYF.

This clonotype has at least ten counts. The rearrangement uses TRBV29-1 and TRBJ1-1, with D possibly matching TRBD1 (5 bases). Per germline, CDR1 SQVTM and CDR2 ANQGSEA. The CDR3 is 13 residues long. Trimming cost V 3 bases and J 7 bases, with 15 bases left between them. CDR3 amino acids: CSVDEGGAVEAFF. CDR3 bases: TGCAGCGTTGATGAAGGAGGGGCGGTTGAAGCTTTCTTT.

This clonotype was counted ten times or more. Here the CDR3 DNA reads TGCGCCAGCAGCTTGGAGGGCGGGAGTCTTGTCACCGGGGAGCTGTTTTTT. Translation gives CASSLEGGSLVTGELFF. The J gene is TRBJ2-2, the V gene TRBV5-1, with 7 bases matching TRBD2. V shed 0 bases, J shed 4 bases, and the junction held 9 bases outside the gene matches. This CDR3 comprises 17 residues. CDR1 is SGHRS, CDR2 YFSETQ, per germline.

This clonotype was counted at least ten times. The rearrangement joins TRBV6-2 or TRBV6-3 to TRBJ1-6; no reliable D call. Trimming cost V 5 bases and J 6 bases, with 8 bases left between them. The CDR3 is 13 amino acids. Germline V gives CDR1 MNHEY, CDR2 SVGEGT. The CDR3 DNA follows: TGTGCCAGCAGTCGCGACGGTAATTCACCCCTCCACTTT. The encoded protein is CASSRDGNSPLHF.

In this sample, this clonotype turned up a few times. The J gene is TRBJ2-2, the V gene TRBV19, with D unresolved. The germline V gene has CDR1 LNHDA and CDR2 SQIVND (reference sequence). The CDR3 extends over 14 amino acids. V shed 2 bases and J shed 0 bases, with 4 bases lying between them. The CDR3 sequence is CASSISTNTGELFF. The CDR3 DNA reads TGTGCCAGTAGTATATCGACGAACACCGGGGAGCTGTTTTTT.

This clonotype showed up just a few times. The chain couples TRBV3-1 to TRBJ2-1; TRBD2 matches 11 bases. CDR1 LGHDT and CDR2 YNNKEL come from the germline V gene (reference sequence). J gave up 6 bases and V 6 bases, and 7 bases lay outside the gene matches. The CDR3 is made up of 15 amino acids. This CDR3 reads CASRYSGRVSNEQFF. The CDR3 DNA sequence: TGTGCCAGCAGATATAGCGGGAGGGTAAGCAATGAGCAGTTCTTC.

This clonotype was picked up many times. This chain links TRBV7-2 with TRBJ2-7, with 8 bases identical to TRBD1. Germline V gives CDR1 SGHTA, CDR2 FQGNSA. After removal of 3 bases from V and 2 bases from J, the junction contained 3 bases not matched to a gene. This CDR3 is built from 14 residues. In DNA form, the CDR3 reads TGTGCCAGCAGCTTCTCGGACAGGGCCTACGAGCAGTACTTC. This encodes CASSFSDRAYEQYF.

The table lists this clonotype with many counts. V and J are TRBV6-5 and TRBJ2-3; D unresolved. Germline CDR1 reads MNHEY; CDR2 reads SVGAGI. There are 16 residues in the CDR3. The V end was cut by 5 bases, the J end by 0 bases, with 15 bases between. The CDR3 spells CASSPPGRNSTDTQYF. For the CDR3, the DNA is TGTGCCAGCAGTCCCCCAGGACGGAATAGCACAGATACGCAGTATTTT.

This rearrangement joins TRBV12-3 or TRBV12-4 to TRBJ2-4, with TRBD2 matching over 9 bases. The CDR3 extends over 18 amino acids. Trimming at V came to 5 bases and at J to 2 bases, leaving 13 bases not matched to a gene. The CDR3 protein is CASSPISGGKTPKNIQYF. In DNA, the CDR3 is TGTGCCAGCAGTCCCATAAGCGGGGGGAAAACGCCCAAAAACATTCAGTACTTC.

This clonotype was seen only a few times. This chain uses TRBV11-2 with TRBJ2-7; D unclear. CDR3 length: 13 amino acids. Trimming took 5 bases from V and 4 from J, leaving 12 bases between them. Germline loops: CDR1 SGHAT, CDR2 FQNNGV. CDR3 bases: TGTGCCAGCAGCCCCCGAAATCGGTACGAGCAGTACTTC. Translating gives CASSPRNRYEQYF.